The entry that follows covers one T cell receptor (beta chain) sequence. Sequencing was performed with immunoSEQ multiplex PCR; in TCRdb, only in-frame clones are kept and a portion is missing. The table lists 200,000 to 250,000 clones, around 81% of them singletons. V was pared by 4 bases and J by 13 bases, with 21 bases between. Germline-derived CDR1 and CDR2 are SGDLS and YYNGEE. The CDR3 has 15 amino acids. The sample originates from a study of blood T cell repertoires in COVID-19. The V call is TRBV9, the J call TRBJ1-6; possible D gene TRBD1, 5 bases. The source material was PBMCs or T cells enriched from blood (not recorded which). The TCR comes from a man aged 30 to 39 with acute COVID-19. CDR3: CASSPNTGFQSPLHF. CDR3 sequence (DNA): TGTGCCAGCAGCCCCAATACAGGCTTCCAGTCCCCCCTCCACTTT.